One sample yielded the 14 T cell receptor beta chains listed below, sequenced in a study of T cell responses to AZD1222 COVID-19 vaccine. Clones were sequenced by immunoSEQ multiplex PCR, and TCRdb holds only the in-frame ones, with some missing. The table shows under 140,000 clones, with roughly 89% occurring only once. Sample: peripheral blood, taken 28 days after the second AZD1222 dose. The receptors here all came from an adult who received the AZD1222 COVID-19 vaccine.

The chain has TRBV4-1 and TRBJ1-5; TRBD1 aligns across 8 bases. Per the germline V gene, CDR1 is MGHRA and CDR2 is YSYEKL. The CDR3 has 15 amino acids. J gave up 2 bases and V 4 bases, and 4 bases lay outside the gene matches. CDR3 sequence (DNA): TGCGCCAGCAGCCTGACAGGGGTGGGCAATCAGCCCCAGCATTTT. It encodes CASSLTGVGNQPQHF.

The chain links TRBV19 to TRBJ1-5, with D unresolved. The germline V and J ends were trimmed by 3 bases and 4 bases, with 13 bases remaining between them. CDR3 length equals 15 residues. The germline V gene has CDR1 LNHDA and CDR2 SQIVND (reference sequence). CDR3 DNA: TGTGCCAGTAGTATTTCCTGGGTCCCTAATCAGCCCCAGCATTTT. Translating it yields CASSISWVPNQPQHF.

The V and J genes are TRBV19 and TRBJ1-2; D is perhaps TRBD1 (6 bases). Trimming stripped 6 bases from V and 3 bases from J, with 20 bases between. CDR1 and CDR2 from the germline V gene are LNHDA and SQIVND (reference sequence). The CDR3 sequence is 16 residues long. For the CDR3, the DNA is TGTGCCAGTAGCTTATCGGGACACCTCAGGGACTATGGCTACACCTTC. It translates to CASSLSGHLRDYGYTF.

The rearrangement joins TRBV5-4 to TRBJ2-7; 8 bases align to TRBD1. The CDR3 has 13 amino acids. The germline gives CDR1 SGHNT, CDR2 YYREEE (reference sequence). V lost 2 bases to trimming and J lost 4 bases; unmatched junction nucleotides: 2. The DNA of the CDR3 is TGTGCCAGCAGCTTAAGACAGGGGTACGAGCAGTACTTC. Protein sequence: CASSLRQGYEQYF. Full variable domain (rest looked up from reference TRBV5-4 and TRBJ2-7): ETGVTQSPTHLIKTRGQQVTLRCSSQSGHNTVSWYQQALGQGPQFIFQYYREEENGRGNFPPRFSGLQFPNYSSELNVNALELDDSALYLCASSLRQGYEQYFGPGTRLTVT.

The rearrangement joins TRBV4-1 to TRBJ1-2; D is ambiguous. The length of the CDR3 is 16 residues. Germline V lookup: CDR1 MGHRA, CDR2 YSYEKL. V lost 0 bases and J lost 4, with 15 bases in between. CDR3 protein: CASSQDWAAAGYGYTF. Here the CDR3 DNA reads TGCGCCAGCAGCCAAGATTGGGCAGCGGCCGGCTATGGCTACACCTTC.

The J gene is TRBJ1-2, the V gene TRBV24-1, with TRBD1 matching 7 bases. The CDR3 spans 15 residues. The V and J ends lost 4 bases and 4 bases, in that order; junction bases with no gene match: 8. Germline CDR1 and CDR2: KGHDR and SFDVKD. CDR3 sequence: CATSDPKQGFYGYTF. The CDR3 bases are TGTGCCACCAGTGACCCCAAACAGGGGTTCTATGGCTACACCTTC.

The gene calls are TRBV27 and TRBJ1-6, with 7 bases matching TRBD1. Germline trimming cut 8 bases from V and 10 bases from J; bases unmatched to any gene: 5. CDR1 is MNHEY and CDR2 is SMNVEV in the germline V gene (reference sequence). The CDR3 runs to 12 residues. CDR3 DNA: TGTGCCAGCCAGCAGGGGGTCTCACCCCTCCACTTT. Its translation: CASQQGVSPLHF.

The rearrangement links TRBV3-1 (or the pseudogene TRBV3-2) to TRBJ2-7; 11 bases line up with TRBD1. J was trimmed by 5 bases and V by 2 bases; bases with no gene match: 5. The length of the CDR3 is 15 residues. The germline V gene encodes CDR1 LGHDT and CDR2 YNNKEL (reference sequence). The CDR3 loop reads CASSQRGQGADEQYF. The CDR3 DNA is TGTGCCAGCAGCCAACGCGGACAGGGGGCGGACGAGCAGTACTTC.

The rearrangement uses TRBV3-1 (or the pseudogene TRBV3-2) and TRBJ1-5; D uncertain. Germline values: CDR1 LGHDT, CDR2 YNNKEL (reference sequence). V gave up 1 base and J gave up 6 bases, with 19 bases separating them. The CDR3 length is 17 residues. The CDR3 protein is CASSQVGDILRLQPQHF. Here the CDR3 DNA reads TGTGCCAGCAGCCAAGTAGGCGACATCTTACGTCTTCAGCCCCAGCATTTT.

The gene calls are TRBV7-2 and TRBJ2-3, with 14 bases fitting TRBD2. Unmatched junction bases numbered 2, after V lost 3 bases and J lost 6 bases. The length of the CDR3 is 15 residues. Germline CDR1 is SGHTA and CDR2 is FQGNSA. DNA for the CDR3: TGTGCCAGCAGCTTGCGACTAGCGGGGGGGGATACGCAGTATTTT. It yields the protein CASSLRLAGGDTQYF.

The chain links TRBV6-6 to TRBJ2-7; either TRBD1 or TRBD2 may fit D (7 bases each). From germline, CDR1 is MNHNY and CDR2 SVGAGI (reference sequence). The CDR3 has 14 amino acids. Trimming took off 0 bases at V and 4 bases at J, with 10 bases between the two ends. CDR3 sequence reads: CASSYSQGGYEQYF. CDR3 nucleotide sequence: TGTGCCAGCAGTTACTCTCAGGGGGGGTACGAGCAGTACTTC.

The chain uses TRBV27 and TRBJ1-6, with D unclear. Germline V lookup: CDR1 MNHEY, CDR2 SMNVEV (reference sequence). The CDR3 contains 17 residues. V was trimmed by 2 bases and J by 1 base, leaving 12 bases between them. This chain's CDR3 is CASSLIGFSSYNSPLHF. The CDR3 DNA follows: TGTGCCAGCAGTTTAATAGGCTTTTCTTCCTATAATTCACCCCTCCACTTT.

For the CDR3, the DNA is TGTGCCAGCAGCTTAGAGGGACTAGCGCATGAGCAGTTCTTC. Its protein is CASSLEGLAHEQFF. V is TRBV7-2 and J is TRBJ2-1; 10 bases fit TRBD2. The CDR3 is 14 amino acids. V shed 1 base and J 8 bases; nucleotides not matched to a gene: 2. From germline, CDR1 is SGHTA and CDR2 FQGNSA.

The rearrangement uses TRBV12-5 and TRBJ2-1; 7 bases match TRBD1. CDR3 length equals 14 residues. The V segment lost 5 bases and the J segment 5 bases; nucleotides outside the gene matches: 6. In germline, CDR1 is LGHNT, CDR2 FRNRAP. The CDR3 coding sequence is TGTGCTAGTGGTGTCCGGGACAGTCACAATGAGCAGTTCTTC. Residues: CASGVRDSHNEQFF.